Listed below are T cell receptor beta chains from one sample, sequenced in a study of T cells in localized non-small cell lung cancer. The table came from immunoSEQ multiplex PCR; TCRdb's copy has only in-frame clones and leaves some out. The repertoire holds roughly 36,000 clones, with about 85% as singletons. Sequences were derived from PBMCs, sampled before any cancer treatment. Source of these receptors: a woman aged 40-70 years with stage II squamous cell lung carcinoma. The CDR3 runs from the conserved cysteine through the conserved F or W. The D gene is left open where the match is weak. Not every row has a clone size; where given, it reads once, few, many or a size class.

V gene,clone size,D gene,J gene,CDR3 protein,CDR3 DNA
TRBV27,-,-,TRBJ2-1,CASSLAGGRISYNEQFF,TGTGCCAGCAGTTTGGCCGGGGGGCGTATTTCCTACAATGAGCAGTTCTTC
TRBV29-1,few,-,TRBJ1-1,CSVKTGSEAFF,TGCAGCGTTAAGACTGGTTCTGAAGCTTTCTTT
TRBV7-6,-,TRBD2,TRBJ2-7,CASSFPATGTSGRSYEQYF,TGTGCCAGCAGCTTTCCTGCTACCGGGACTAGCGGGAGGTCTTACGAGCAGTACTTC
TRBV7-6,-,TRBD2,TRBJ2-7,CASSLAGGAYEQYF,TGTGCCAGCAGCTTAGCGGGAGGGGCCTACGAGCAGTACTTC
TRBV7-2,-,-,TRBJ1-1,CASRTDGGNTEAFF,TGTGCCAGCAGGACGGACGGCGGGAACACTGAAGCTTTCTTT
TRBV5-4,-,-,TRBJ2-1,CASSSPNNEQFF,TGTGCCAGCAGCTCTCCCAACAATGAGCAGTTCTTC
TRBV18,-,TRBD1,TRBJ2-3,CASSPPGGAGTDTQYF,TGTGCCAGCTCACCACCAGGGGGCGCGGGTACAGATACGCAGTATTTT
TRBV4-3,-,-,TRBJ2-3,CASSQVSGERTDTQYF,TGCGCCAGCAGCCAAGTTTCCGGGGAGCGCACAGATACGCAGTATTTT
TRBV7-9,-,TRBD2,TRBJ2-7,CASSPRLGLAGTNSYEQYF,TGTGCCAGCAGCCCCCGATTGGGACTAGCGGGAACAAACTCCTACGAGCAGTACTTC
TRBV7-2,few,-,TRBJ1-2,CASVPQGWGGYTF,TGTGCCAGCGTTCCACAGGGTTGGGGCGGCTACACCTTC